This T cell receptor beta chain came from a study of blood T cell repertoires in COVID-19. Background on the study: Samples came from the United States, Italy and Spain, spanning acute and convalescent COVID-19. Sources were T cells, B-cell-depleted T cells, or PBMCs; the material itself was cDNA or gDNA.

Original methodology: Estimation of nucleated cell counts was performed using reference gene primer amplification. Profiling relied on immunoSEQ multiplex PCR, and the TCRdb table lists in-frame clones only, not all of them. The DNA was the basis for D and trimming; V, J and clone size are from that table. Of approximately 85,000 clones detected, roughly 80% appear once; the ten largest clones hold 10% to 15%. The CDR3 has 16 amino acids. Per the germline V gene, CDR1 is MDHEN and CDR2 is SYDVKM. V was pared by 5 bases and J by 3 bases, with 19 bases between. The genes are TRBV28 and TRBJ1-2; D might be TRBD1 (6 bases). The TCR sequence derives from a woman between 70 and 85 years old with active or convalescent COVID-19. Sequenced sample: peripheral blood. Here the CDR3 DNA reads TGTGCCAGCAGTGGCAACCGGGGGGCGATGGACTATGGCTACACCTTC. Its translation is CASSGNRGAMDYGYTF.